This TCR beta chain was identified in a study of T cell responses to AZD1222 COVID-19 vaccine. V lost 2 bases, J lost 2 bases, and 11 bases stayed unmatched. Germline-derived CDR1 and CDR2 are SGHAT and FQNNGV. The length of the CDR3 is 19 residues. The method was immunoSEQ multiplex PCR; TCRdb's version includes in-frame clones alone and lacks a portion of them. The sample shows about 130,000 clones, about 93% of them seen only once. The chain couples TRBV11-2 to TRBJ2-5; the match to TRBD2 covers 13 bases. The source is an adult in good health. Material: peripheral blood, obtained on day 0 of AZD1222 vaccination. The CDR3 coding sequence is TGTGCCAGCAGCTTACTCAGGACTAGCGGGGGCTATTTACAAGAGACCCAGTACTTC. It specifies CASSLLRTSGGYLQETQYF.